This T cell receptor beta chain was captured by sequencing in a study of shared clonotypes between healthy human individuals. Across the study: Per donor, three plates held CD4 naive cells, three held CD4 memory, two held CD8 naive and one held CD8 memory.

Per germline, CDR1 SQVTM and CDR2 ANQGSEA. After removal of 3 bases from V and 4 bases from J, the junction contained 10 bases not matched to a gene. The CDR3 sequence is 15 residues long. The method was immunoSEQ multiplex PCR; TCRdb's version includes in-frame clones alone and lacks a portion of them. The profile shows about 2.4 million clones, around 90% of them singletons. The TCR was taken from a man aged 18 to 35 in good health. Sequencing was done on a sample of naive CD4+ T cells sorted from blood. The subset denotes: CD45RA+ positively selected. The rearrangement joins TRBV29-1 to TRBJ1-2; TRBD1 matches at 8 bases. As DNA, the CDR3 is TGCAGCGTTGACAGGGGGCTCTTCAACACCTATGGCTACACCTTC. Protein: CSVDRGLFNTYGYTF.